Below are 19 T cell receptor beta chains sequenced from a single sample in a study of Ad26.COV2.S vaccination and SARS-CoV-2 variants. Treatment specified: roughly 18 received Ad26.COV2.S at low or high dose, single or two shots; 5 received placebo; per-sample allocation not given. Sampling was done on day 63 after the first vaccine or placebo injection. Repertoires were generated with immunoSEQ multiplex PCR, while TCRdb's copy carries only in-frame clones and drops some. This sample yields some 640,000 clones, of which 89% are seen a single time; roughly 1.5% belongs to the top ten. Sequencing was performed on peripheral blood, taken in a trial of Ad26.COV2.S vaccine versus placebo. Receptors were obtained from a person aged 18-65 years who received the Ad26.COV2.S COVID-19 vaccine or a placebo.

The chain links TRBV3-1 (or the pseudogene TRBV3-2) to TRBJ2-5; tentative D call: TRBD2 (5 bases). The V gene's germline CDR1 is LGHDT and CDR2 YNNKEL (reference sequence). The CDR3 runs to 15 residues. Trimming left V 4 bases short and J 5 bases short, with 17 bases between. As DNA, the CDR3 is TGTGCCAGCAGCCCACCAGGACTCGCTTCTGAGACCCAGTACTTC. Translated: CASSPPGLASETQYF.

DNA for the CDR3: TGTGCCAGCATCCCCCCGAGCCGGGACAGGGGGCTGAACAATCAGCCCCAGCATTTT. It codes for CASIPPSRDRGLNNQPQHF. This chain joins TRBV6-4 and TRBJ1-5, with TRBD1 matching over 12 bases. V was clipped by 7 bases and J by 3 bases; unmatched bases: 16. The CDR3 length is 19 residues. CDR1 is MRHNA, CDR2 SNTAGT, per germline.

The chain combines TRBV3-1 (or the pseudogene TRBV3-2) with TRBJ2-7; TRBD2 matches at 9 bases. The CDR3 runs to 15 residues. Trimming took 4 bases from V and 2 from J; bases not matched to a gene: 6. Germline assignment: CDR1 LGHDT and CDR2 YNNKEL (reference sequence). This chain's CDR3 is CASSRAGGLAYEQYF. In DNA, the CDR3 is TGTGCCAGCAGCCGGGCGGGAGGGCTGGCCTACGAGCAGTACTTC.

The rearrangement links TRBV6-6 to TRBJ1-5; 7 nucleotides match TRBD1. The germline V gene has CDR1 MNHNY and CDR2 SVGAGI (reference sequence). The CDR3 spans 15 residues. J lost 0 bases, V lost 6 bases, and 5 bases had no gene match. This chain's CDR3 is CASRGQTISNQPQHF. CDR3 sequence (DNA): TGTGCCAGCAGGGGACAGACCATTAGCAATCAGCCCCAGCATTTT.

This clone showed up just once. The chain carries TRBV19 and TRBJ2-7; D remains ambiguous. CDR1 is LNHDA, CDR2 SQIVND, per germline (reference sequence). Between the trimmed V and J ends, which lost 6 bases and 3 bases, there was a span of 18 bases. This CDR3 is built from 15 residues. The CDR3 loop reads CASSLNFYSSYEQYF. In DNA form, the CDR3 reads TGTGCCAGTAGCCTGAATTTCTATTCAAGCTACGAGCAGTACTTC.

This chain joins TRBV6-5 and TRBJ2-1; 11 positions agree with TRBD2. V shed 4 bases and J 7 bases; nucleotides not matched to a gene: 6. This CDR3 spans 15 amino acids. The germline V gene has CDR1 MNHEY and CDR2 SVGAGI. Here the CDR3 reads CASSLVAGGYNEQFF. The CDR3 DNA reads as TGTGCCAGCAGTTTGGTAGCGGGAGGGTATAATGAGCAGTTCTTC.

The gene calls are TRBV6-5 and TRBJ1-6; D not certain. The ends were cut back, 2 bases at V and 6 bases at J, with 5 bases in the middle. CDR3 length equals 13 residues. Germline CDR1 is MNHEY and CDR2 is SVGAGI. CDR3 in amino acids: CASSYSANSPLHF. The CDR3 nucleotides are TGTGCCAGCAGTTACAGTGCTAATTCACCCCTCCACTTT.

V gene TRBV7-9 combines with J gene TRBJ2-1; TRBD2 aligns across 12 bases. Per germline, CDR1 SEHNR and CDR2 FQNEAQ (reference sequence). The CDR3 is made up of 15 amino acids. J gave up 4 bases and V 5 bases, and 3 bases lay outside the gene matches. CDR3 region: CASSKLAGGYNEQFF. The CDR3 region has the DNA TGTGCCAGCAGCAAACTAGCGGGGGGTTACAATGAGCAGTTCTTC. Full variable domain (outside the CDR3, taken from reference TRBV7-9 and TRBJ2-1): DTGVSQNPRHKITKRGQNVTFRCDPISEHNRLYWYRQTLGQGPEFLTYFQNEAQLEKSRLLSDRFSAERPKGSFSTLEIQRTEQGDSAMYLCASSKLAGGYNEQFFGPGTRLTVL.

CDR3 amino acids: CASSLSGGRSNEQFF. DNA of the CDR3: TGTGCCAGCAGCCTTAGCGGGGGCCGGAGTAATGAGCAGTTCTTC. The chain combines TRBV3-1 (or the pseudogene TRBV3-2) with TRBJ2-1; TRBD2 matches 9 bases. This CDR3 is built from 15 residues. CDR1 LGHDT and CDR2 YNNKEL come from the germline V gene (reference sequence). V dropped 4 bases and J dropped 7; count of bases not matched to a gene: 8.

V gene TRBV19 combines with J gene TRBJ2-3, with a possible D match to TRBD1 (6 bases). Germline values: CDR1 LNHDA, CDR2 SQIVND (reference sequence). Trimming left V 7 bases short and J 5 bases short, with 19 bases between. This CDR3 has 15 residues. Here the CDR3 DNA reads TGTGCCAGTAAGCACCGGGACACGGGAATAGATACGCAGTATTTT. Protein product: CASKHRDTGIDTQYF.

This rearrangement joins TRBV6-5 to TRBJ2-5; D call uncertain. CDR3 size: 15 residues. V dropped 7 bases and J dropped 1 base, with 16 bases sitting between them. CDR1 is MNHEY and CDR2 is SVGAGI in the germline V gene. The CDR3 coding sequence is TGTGCCAGCACCTCAGGCACCAGATTCCAAGAGACCCAGTACTTC. Translating it yields CASTSGTRFQETQYF.

Of note for this clone: Additional DNA sequences in this sample encode the identical CDR3. CDR3 region: CASSSGNYGYTF. DNA of the CDR3: TGTGCCAGTAGTAGCGGGAACTATGGCTACACCTTC. The V and J genes are TRBV19 and TRBJ1-2; D gene ambiguous. The V gene's germline CDR1 is LNHDA and CDR2 SQIVND (reference sequence). This CDR3 has 12 amino acids. The V and J ends lost 4 bases and 2 bases respectively, with 5 bases between them.

This rearrangement joins TRBV6-2 or TRBV6-3 to TRBJ1-1; D not certain. V lost 0 bases and J 0 bases, leaving 5 bases between the germline ends. The CDR3 runs to 14 residues. From germline, CDR1 is MNHEY and CDR2 SVGEGT. The CDR3: CASSYSGLNTEAFF. Here the CDR3 DNA reads TGTGCCAGCAGTTACTCCGGGCTGAACACTGAAGCTTTCTTT.

The chain combines TRBV11-3 with TRBJ2-1; D remains unclear. This CDR3 region has 16 residues. V was trimmed by 5 bases and J by 2 bases, leaving 16 bases between them. Per germline, CDR1 SGHNT and CDR2 YENEEA. CDR3 region: CASSLRVFDTYNEQFF. The CDR3 bases are TGTGCCAGCAGCCTAAGGGTCTTCGATACCTACAATGAGCAGTTCTTC.

The V gene is TRBV19, the J gene TRBJ2-1, with D perhaps assigned TRBD1 or TRBD2 (6 bases each). The germline V gene has CDR1 LNHDA and CDR2 SQIVND (reference sequence). The V and J ends lost 7 bases and 3 bases respectively, with 25 bases between them. The CDR3 length is 18 residues. CDR3 sequence (DNA): TGTGCCAGTAACTTACGTAGGGGCGCGAGGGGGGACTACAATGAGCAGTTCTTC. Its translation is CASNLRRGARGDYNEQFF.

The chain recombines TRBV6-6 with TRBJ2-6; perhaps TRBD1 as D (5 bases). Germline lookup yields CDR1 MNHNY and CDR2 SVGAGI (reference sequence). This CDR3 contains 16 residues. The V and J ends lost 2 bases and 0 bases respectively, with 8 bases between them. CDR3 nucleotide sequence: TGTGCCAGCAGTTACAGACAGAGCTCTGGGGCCAACGTCCTGACTTTC. Protein sequence: CASSYRQSSGANVLTF.

This clone appeared many times. The chain carries TRBV5-6 and TRBJ2-7; 8 nucleotides agree with TRBD1. V shed 4 bases and J 6 bases; nucleotides not matched to a gene: 6. The CDR3 is 13 residues long. Germline assignment: CDR1 SGHDT and CDR2 YYEEEE. Here the CDR3 DNA reads TGTGCCAGCAGCATGGGACAGGTTCCCGAGCAGTACTTC. Protein: CASSMGQVPEQYF.

The V gene is TRBV2, the J gene TRBJ2-1; weak D call: TRBD2 (6 bases). With 6 bases removed from V and 0 bases from J, the gap between germline ends came to 12 bases. This CDR3 contains 15 residues. Germline lookup yields CDR1 SNHLY and CDR2 FYNNEI. In nucleotides, the CDR3 is TGTGCCAGCAGAGTTCAGGGACTCTCCTACAATGAGCAGTTCTTC. Translating it yields CASRVQGLSYNEQFF.

The CDR3 DNA reads as TGTGCCTGGGGGGAGGGGTCGGTGCTGAATCAGCCCCAGCATTTT. As protein: CAWGEGSVLNQPQHF. The genes are TRBV30 and TRBJ1-5; TRBD1 might be the D (5 bases). Germline CDR1 is GTSNPN and CDR2 is SVGIG (reference sequence). Trimming took off 5 bases at V and 4 bases at J, with 18 bases between the two ends. CDR3 length: 15 amino acids.